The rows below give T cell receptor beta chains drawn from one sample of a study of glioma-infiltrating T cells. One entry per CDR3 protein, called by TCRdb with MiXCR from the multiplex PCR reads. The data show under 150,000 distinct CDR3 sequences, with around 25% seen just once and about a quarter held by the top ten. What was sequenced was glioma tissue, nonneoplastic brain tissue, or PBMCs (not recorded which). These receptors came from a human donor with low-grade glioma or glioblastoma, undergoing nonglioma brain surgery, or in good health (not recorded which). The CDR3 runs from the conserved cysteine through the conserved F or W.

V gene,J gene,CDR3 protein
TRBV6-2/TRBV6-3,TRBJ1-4,CASSYLGVNEKLFF
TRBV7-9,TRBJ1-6,CASSWGTDNSPLHF
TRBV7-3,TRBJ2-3,CASSPGQDTDTQYF
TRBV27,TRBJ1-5,CASSSRVPGGNQPQHF
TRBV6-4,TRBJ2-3,CASSSGFGAGTQYF
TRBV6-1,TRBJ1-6,CASTRTRGTADNSPLHF
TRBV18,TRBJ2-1,CASSPELADPANEQFF
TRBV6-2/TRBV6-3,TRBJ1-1,CARTDGANRNTEAFF
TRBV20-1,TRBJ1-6,CSARDFPGVNSPLHF
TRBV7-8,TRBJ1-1,CASRYNRAHTEAFF
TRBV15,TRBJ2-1,CATSTLRGGSNNEQFF
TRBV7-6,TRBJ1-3,CASSRGTVPFSGNTIYF
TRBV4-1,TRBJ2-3,CASSQEDRATDTQYF
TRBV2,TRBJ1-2,CASSEAGGGYTF
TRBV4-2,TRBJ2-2,CASSQASGGTGELFF
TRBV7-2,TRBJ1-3,CASSLAKPGLSGNTIYF
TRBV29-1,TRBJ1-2,CSVDWGRNGYTF
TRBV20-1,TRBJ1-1,CSARDGGVAEAFF
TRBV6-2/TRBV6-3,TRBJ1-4,CASSYGIRGTNEKLFF
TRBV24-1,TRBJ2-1,CATSDPHAVLGDEQFF